The 22 T cell receptor beta chains reported below all come from one sample, sequenced in a study of blood T cell repertoires in COVID-19 (dated by TCRdb to the early 2020s). The library was generated by the immunoSEQ multiplex PCR assay. Entries here come from immuneACCESS through TCRdb and include only in-frame sequences with V and J called. Some clones fail to appear in such tables; in the studies checked, an unresolved V gene covers under half of the shortfall, and the cause of the remainder is unknown. This sample gives tens of thousands of clones in total; roughly 90% of them show up just once. 2.8% of the sample belongs to the ten largest clones. Sequencing used peripheral blood. The receptors stem from a human donor in a cohort sampled during active COVID-19.

This sequence joins TRBV5-1 and TRBJ1-6, with TRBD1 matching over 8 bases. The CDR3 totals 16 residues. J gave up 8 bases and V 2 bases, and 9 bases lay outside the gene matches. Germline V lookup: CDR1 SGHRS, CDR2 YFSETQ. The CDR3 region has the DNA TGCGCCAGCAGCTTTACAGGGGGTCAGGTCGATTCACCCCTCCACTTT. This translates into CASSFTGGQVDSPLHF.

This chain connects TRBV11-2 to TRBJ2-5, with D maybe TRBD2 (6 bases). CDR3 length: 15 amino acids. Trimming cost V 2 bases and J 5 bases, with 15 bases left between them. Germline loops: CDR1 SGHAT, CDR2 FQNNGV. CDR3 amino acids: CASSLRREVGETQYF. The CDR3 coding sequence is TGTGCCAGCAGCTTACGCAGGGAGGTAGGGGAGACCCAGTACTTC.

The gene calls are TRBV5-1 and TRBJ1-1, with a weak D call TRBD1 (6 bases). Germline CDR1 and CDR2: SGHRS and YFSETQ. V was shortened by 0 bases and J by 0 bases, with 21 bases between the two germline ends. The CDR3 has 19 amino acids. As DNA, the CDR3 is TGCGCCAGCAGCTTGGCCTTTGGAGAAGCGACAGGCCTGAACACTGAAGCTTTCTTT. Its protein product is CASSLAFGEATGLNTEAFF.

The V and J genes are TRBV14 and TRBJ1-6; D is ambiguous. CDR3 length equals 14 residues. V was clipped by 3 bases and J by 8 bases, with 11 bases between them. The V gene's germline CDR1 is SGHDN and CDR2 FVKESK. Here the CDR3 DNA reads TGTGCCAGCAGCCAGACGGAGCGGGATTCACCCCTCCACTTT. The encoded protein is CASSQTERDSPLHF.

The V and J genes are TRBV5-1 and TRBJ2-3; 7 bases map to TRBD1. The CDR3 length is 15 residues. Trimming removed 3 bases from V and 4 bases from J; junction bases left unmatched: 8. Germline CDR1 and CDR2: SGHRS and YFSETQ. The CDR3 nucleotides are TGCGCCAGCAGCTCCCCGGGACAGCAATCAGATACGCAGTATTTT. This codes for CASSSPGQQSDTQYF. Complete variable domain (other parts from reference TRBV5-1 and TRBJ2-3): KAGVTQTPRYLIKTRGQQVTLSCSPISGHRSVSWYQQTPGQGLQFLFEYFSETQRNKGNFPGRFSGRQFSNSRSEMNVSTLELGDSALYLCASSSPGQQSDTQYFGPGTRLTVL.

The gene calls are TRBV5-6 and TRBJ2-4, with a weak D call TRBD1 (6 bases). This CDR3 has 17 residues. V was cut by 1 base and J by 3 bases, with 17 bases left in between. Germline-derived CDR1 and CDR2 are SGHDT and YYEEEE. The CDR3 sequence is CASSLKGTWGDKNIQYF. The DNA of the CDR3 is TGTGCCAGCAGCTTGAAGGGGACATGGGGAGACAAAAACATTCAGTACTTC.

This chain links TRBV29-1 with TRBJ1-2; 7 bases are a match to TRBD1. The junction had 15 bases not matched to a gene; V was cut back by 7 bases and J by 4 bases. The CDR3 length is 15 residues. The V gene's germline CDR1 is SQVTM and CDR2 ANQGSEA. CDR3 region: CSAPLGQARSYGYTF. Written as DNA, the CDR3 is TGCAGCGCGCCTTTAGGACAGGCTAGGAGCTATGGCTACACCTTC.

This chain uses TRBV5-4 with TRBJ2-5; 7 bases are shared with TRBD2. The CDR3 spans 11 residues. V was pared by 4 bases and J by 9 bases, with 3 bases of the junction left unmatched. CDR1 SGHNT and CDR2 YYREEE come from the germline V gene (reference sequence). In nucleotides, the CDR3 is TGTGCCAGCAGCCTTCGGGGGGCCCAGTACTTC. Its protein is CASSLRGAQYF.

V is TRBV6-1 and J is TRBJ1-2, with 10 bases that match TRBD1. J was trimmed by 11 bases and V by 2 bases; bases with no gene match: 14. This CDR3 is built from 16 residues. Germline V gene sequence: CDR1 MNHNS, CDR2 SASEGT. The CDR3 DNA follows: TGTGCCAGCAGTGAAAGGACAGGGGGTTTTCGGATAGTATACACCTTC. Its protein product is CASSERTGGFRIVYTF.

The genes are TRBV9 and TRBJ2-4; D perhaps matches TRBD2 (5 bases). Per germline, CDR1 SGDLS and CDR2 YYNGEE. The CDR3 runs to 15 residues. Deletions cut 4 bases from V and 4 bases from J, with 15 bases between. The CDR3 here is CASSSGRGGKNIQYF. CDR3 in DNA: TGTGCCAGCAGCTCCGGTCGGGGTGGGAAAAACATTCAGTACTTC.

The chain joins TRBV29-1 to TRBJ1-1; D is undetermined. Per germline, CDR1 SQVTM and CDR2 ANQGSEA. V lost 0 bases and J lost 5, with 10 bases in between. The CDR3 consists of 13 residues. CDR3 in amino acids: CSVEDTRRTEAFF. As DNA, the CDR3 is TGCAGCGTTGAAGATACTCGGAGAACTGAAGCTTTCTTT.

In its sample, this clone was seen once. The chain joins TRBV4-2 to TRBJ1-2, with D uncertain. V lost 1 base to trimming and J lost 4 bases, with 16 bases between them. The CDR3 loop spans 16 amino acids. Per the germline V gene, CDR1 is LGHNA and CDR2 is YNFKEQ. The CDR3: CASSQVFSGDGYGYTF. The CDR3 bases are TGTGCCAGCAGCCAAGTCTTCAGCGGGGATGGCTATGGCTACACCTTC.

J is TRBJ1-1 and V is TRBV2; 8 bases map to TRBD1. The CDR3 runs to 15 residues. Germline V lookup: CDR1 SNHLY, CDR2 FYNNEI. Losses at the gene ends were 10 bases for V and 2 bases for J; bases not matched to a gene: 12. CDR3 loop: CATKEGTGFNTEAFF. CDR3 in DNA: TGTGCCACCAAAGAAGGGACAGGATTCAACACTGAAGCTTTCTTT.

This clone was recorded only once. The genes are TRBV19 and TRBJ2-1, with TRBD2 as a possible D gene (5 bases). The V gene's germline CDR1 is LNHDA and CDR2 SQIVND (reference sequence). The CDR3 length is 15 residues. The V and J ends lost 8 bases and 1 base respectively, with 15 bases between them. The CDR3 region is CASSDSSGSYNEQFF. Written as DNA, the CDR3 is TGTGCCAGTTCGGACTCTTCGGGGTCCTACAATGAGCAGTTCTTC.

A few counts support this clone. The CDR3 loop reads CASSYSGQGNYEQYF. The DNA of the CDR3 is TGTGCCAGCAGTTACTCCGGACAGGGTAACTACGAGCAGTACTTC. The chain carries TRBV6-5 and TRBJ2-7, with 8 positions matching TRBD1. This CDR3 region has 15 residues. Germline loops: CDR1 MNHEY, CDR2 SVGAGI. Trimming removed 0 bases from V and 3 bases from J; junction bases left unmatched: 4.

The J gene is TRBJ2-5, the V gene TRBV2; D possibly corresponds to TRBD1 (5 bases). V was pared by 8 bases and J by 2 bases, with 12 bases between. The CDR3 consists of 13 residues. CDR1 and CDR2 from the germline V gene are SNHLY and FYNNEI. As DNA, the CDR3 is TGTGCCAGCCTGAGGACACCGCAAGAGACCCAGTACTTC. Amino acids: CASLRTPQETQYF.

CDR3 DNA sequence: TGTGCCAGCAGCTTAGACAGGGTTTCAAAACTGTTTTTT. Protein product: CASSLDRVSKLFF. This chain links TRBV7-2 with TRBJ1-4, with D possibly being TRBD1 (6 bases). V gave up 1 base and J gave up 10 bases, with 10 bases separating them. Germline-derived CDR1 and CDR2 are SGHTA and FQGNSA. This CDR3 has 13 residues.

This chain joins TRBV11-2 and TRBJ2-7; 10 bases align to TRBD2. CDR3 length: 15 residues. Germline V gene sequence: CDR1 SGHAT, CDR2 FQNNGV. Trimming cost V 1 base and J 4 bases; bases outside gene matches: 4. In DNA, the CDR3 is TGTGCCAGCAGCTTAGGGCTAGCGGGAGTGTACGAGCAGTACTTC. It yields the protein CASSLGLAGVYEQYF.

The chain combines TRBV5-6 with TRBJ2-3; 12 bases match TRBD2. Trimming at V came to 4 bases and at J to 6 bases, leaving 3 bases not matched to a gene. This CDR3 comprises 14 residues. Looked up from germline, CDR1 is SGHDT and CDR2 is YYEEEE. The CDR3 nucleotides are TGTGCCAGCAGCCTTACTAGCGGGGGGGATACGCAGTATTTT. Protein product: CASSLTSGGDTQYF.

The chain has TRBV11-2 and TRBJ2-3, with 8 bases fitting TRBD2. Germline V gene data show CDR1 as SGHAT and CDR2 as FQNNGV. The CDR3 sequence is 15 residues long. The ends lost 1 base at V and 4 bases at J; junction bases unmatched: 4. The CDR3 bases are TGTGCCAGCAGCTTAGTACGGGGGGGCGCAGATACGCAGTATTTT. This gives the protein CASSLVRGGADTQYF. Looking up the rest from reference TRBV11-2 and TRBJ2-3 gives the full variable domain: EAGVAQSPRYKIIEKRQSVAFWCNPISGHATLYWYQQILGQGPKLLIQFQNNGVVDDSQLPKDRFSAERLKGVDSTLKIQPAKLEDSAVYLCASSLVRGGADTQYFGPGTRLTVL.

This chain connects TRBV28 to TRBJ2-7, with 7 bases that match TRBD1. The CDR3 is 14 residues long. Trimming removed 3 bases from V and 3 bases from J; junction bases left unmatched: 5. Germline CDR1 and CDR2: MDHEN and SYDVKM. The CDR3 region is CASSFNRGFYEQYF. The CDR3 DNA is TGTGCCAGCAGTTTTAACAGGGGATTCTACGAGCAGTACTTC.

V usage is TRBV5-1 and J usage is TRBJ2-7; TRBD1 matches 9 bases. Germline V lookup: CDR1 SGHRS, CDR2 YFSETQ. The ends lost 0 bases at V and 3 bases at J; junction bases unmatched: 4. CDR3 length: 15 amino acids. The CDR3 loop reads CASSLALDRGYEQYF. CDR3 coding DNA: TGCGCCAGCAGCTTGGCCTTGGACAGGGGCTACGAGCAGTACTTC.